One sample yielded the 9 T cell receptor beta chains listed below, sequenced in a study of blood T cell repertoires in COVID-19. The protocol was immunoSEQ multiplex PCR, while the TCRdb copy is restricted to in-frame clones and leaves out a portion. The sample lists about 120,000 clones, 77% occurring once. Specimen: peripheral blood. The source is a human donor in a cohort sampled during active COVID-19.

The gene calls are TRBV11-3 and TRBJ2-7, with D possibly matching TRBD2 (5 bases). The CDR3 has 14 residues. V was trimmed by 1 base and J by 5 bases, leaving 12 bases between them. From germline, CDR1 is SGHNT and CDR2 YENEEA. DNA for the CDR3: TGTGCCAGCAGCTTAGGGACTCCGGTCGACGAGCAGTACTTC. Protein: CASSLGTPVDEQYF.

The CDR3: CASSEWLATGELFF. In DNA, the CDR3 is TGTGCCAGCAGTGAATGGTTAGCCACCGGGGAGCTGTTTTTT. The rearrangement uses TRBV2 and TRBJ2-2; D is unresolved. The V gene's germline CDR1 is SNHLY and CDR2 FYNNEI. The CDR3 consists of 14 residues. The V gene lost 2 bases and the J gene lost 4 bases, with 8 bases spanning the gap.

CDR3 nucleotide sequence: TGTGCCAGCAGTTTAAATACAGGCTTCTATGGCTACACCTTC. It is translated as CASSLNTGFYGYTF. This chain uses TRBV28 with TRBJ1-2; D may be TRBD1 (5 bases). CDR3 length: 14 residues. Trimming took off 2 bases at V and 4 bases at J, with 11 bases between the two ends. Germline CDR1 reads MDHEN; CDR2 reads SYDVKM.

The sample holds many counts of this clone. The rearrangement joins TRBV6-6 to TRBJ1-6; 9 bases match TRBD1. Germline V gene data show CDR1 as MNHNY and CDR2 as SVGAGI (reference sequence). The length of the CDR3 is 14 residues. Trimming at V came to 7 bases and at J to 7 bases, leaving 5 bases not matched to a gene. CDR3 bases: TGTGCCAGCACCCGACAGGGGGAAAATTCACCCCTCCACTTT. It encodes CASTRQGENSPLHF.

The chain links TRBV4-1 to TRBJ1-3; D perhaps matches TRBD1 (5 bases). Per the germline V gene, CDR1 is MGHRA and CDR2 is YSYEKL. The CDR3 length is 14 residues. V lost 6 bases to trimming and J lost 4 bases, with 13 bases between them. CDR3 loop: CASRDDRRGNTIYF. The CDR3 DNA reads TGCGCCAGCAGGGACGACAGAAGAGGAAACACCATATATTTT.

The table lists this clone with a few counts. The rearrangement links TRBV28 to TRBJ1-6; tentative D call: TRBD1 (5 bases). Germline V gives CDR1 MDHEN, CDR2 SYDVKM. The CDR3 sequence is 16 residues long. The germline V and J ends were trimmed by 3 bases and 10 bases, with 19 bases remaining between them. CDR3 in amino acids: CASSFYRREQGSPLHF. The CDR3 DNA is TGTGCCAGCAGTTTCTATCGCAGGGAACAAGGGTCACCCCTCCACTTT.

The chain uses TRBV29-1 and TRBJ2-7; no clear D gene. The CDR3 consists of 12 residues. The germline gives CDR1 SQVTM, CDR2 ANQGSEA. Trimming cost V 5 bases and J 1 base, with 9 bases left between them. CDR3: CSVLGPSYEQYF. Written as DNA, the CDR3 is TGCAGCGTTCTTGGCCCTTCCTACGAGCAGTACTTC.

J is TRBJ1-1 and V is TRBV14; 8 nucleotides align to TRBD1. Germline V gene data show CDR1 as SGHDN and CDR2 as FVKESK. The CDR3 loop spans 15 amino acids. The trim removed 4 bases at V and 4 bases at J, leaving 8 bases unmatched. CDR3 bases: TGTGCCAGCAGCCCCAAGCTCGGACAGGGCACTGAAGCTTTCTTT. This gives the protein CASSPKLGQGTEAFF. Full variable domain (rest looked up from reference TRBV14 and TRBJ1-1): EAGVTQFPSHSVIEKGQTVTLRCDPISGHDNLYWYRRVMGKEIKFLLHFVKESKQDESGMPNNRFLAERTGGTYSTLKVQPAELEDSGVYFCASSPKLGQGTEAFFGQGTRLTVV.

The chain joins TRBV10-3 to TRBJ2-1; the D gene is possibly TRBD2 (5 bases). Germline lookup yields CDR1 ENHRY and CDR2 SYGVKD. The CDR3 extends over 15 amino acids. V gave up 2 bases and J gave up 6 bases, with 14 bases separating them. The CDR3 nucleotides are TGTGCCATCAGTGAGGAGCGGCTCCCCAGCAATGAGCAGTTCTTC. Translating gives CAISEERLPSNEQFF.